The 3 T cell receptor beta chains reported below all come from one sample, sequenced in a study of blood T cell repertoires in COVID-19. Assay: immunoSEQ multiplex PCR; the TCRdb copy retains only in-frame clones and omits some. The sample includes about 59,000 clones, approximately 80% of them seen just once. The sample comprised peripheral blood. The receptors stem from a man aged 60 to 75 with acute or convalescent COVID-19.

The chain has TRBV5-6 and TRBJ2-7; D may be TRBD1 (5 bases). Trimming shortened V by 4 bases and J by 4 bases, and 12 bases separated the two germline ends. This CDR3 comprises 13 residues. Germline CDR1 is SGHDT and CDR2 is YYEEEE. The CDR3 sequence: CASSRTLAYEQYF. The DNA for the CDR3 is TGTGCCAGCAGCCGGACATTGGCTTACGAGCAGTACTTC.

The V and J genes are TRBV3-1 (or the pseudogene TRBV3-2) and TRBJ1-6, with a weak D call TRBD1 (5 bases). The V gene's germline CDR1 is LGHDT and CDR2 YNNKEL (reference sequence). The V end was cut by 1 base, the J end by 9 bases, with 13 bases between. CDR3 length equals 15 residues. Written as DNA, the CDR3 is TGTGCCAGCAGCCAAGGATGGGGCGGGGTTTCACCCCTCCACTTT. Protein sequence: CASSQGWGGVSPLHF.

This clone was found once. The rearrangement uses TRBV5-6 and TRBJ2-3, with D possibly TRBD2 on 6 matching bases. Germline V gene lookup returns CDR1 SGHDT and CDR2 YYEEEE. Trimming cost V 4 bases and J 4 bases, with 10 bases left between them. CDR3 length: 13 amino acids. This CDR3 reads CASSPGVADTQYF. The CDR3 DNA is TGTGCCAGCAGCCCGGGGGTAGCAGATACGCAGTATTTT.